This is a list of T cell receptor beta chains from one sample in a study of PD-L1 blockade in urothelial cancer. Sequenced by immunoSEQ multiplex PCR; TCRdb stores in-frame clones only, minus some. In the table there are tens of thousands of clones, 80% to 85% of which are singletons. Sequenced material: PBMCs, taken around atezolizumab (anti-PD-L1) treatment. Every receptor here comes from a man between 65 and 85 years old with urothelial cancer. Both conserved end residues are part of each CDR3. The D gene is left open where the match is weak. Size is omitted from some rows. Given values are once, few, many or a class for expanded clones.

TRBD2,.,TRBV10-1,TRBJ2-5,TGCGCCAGCAGTGATGGACTAGCGGGAGGGACTACGGAGACCCAGTACTTC,CASSDGLAGGTTETQYF
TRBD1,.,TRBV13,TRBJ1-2,TGTGCCAGCAGCTCGGGACAGGGGAATAAGCCTAGGTATGGCTACACCTTC,CASSSGQGNKPRYGYTF
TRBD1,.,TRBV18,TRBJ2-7,TGTGCCAGCTCGAGGGACAGCCCCGCACGTACGGAGTGGTACTTC,CASSRDSPARTEWYF
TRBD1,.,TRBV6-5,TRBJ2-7,TGTGCCAGCAGTTACACGGGACAGGGGTTGAACGAGCAGTACTTC,CASSYTGQGLNEQYF
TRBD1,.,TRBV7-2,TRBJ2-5,TGTGCCAGCAGCGCATACAGGGGGCTTGGTGAGACCCAGTACTTC,CASSAYRGLGETQYF
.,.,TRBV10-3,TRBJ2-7,TGTGCCATCGCCTACAGGGTTGGCGAGCAGTACTTC,CAIAYRVGEQYF
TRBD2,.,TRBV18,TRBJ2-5,TGTGCCAGCTCACCACCGGGACTATATCCCCGGGAGACCCAGTACTTC,CASSPPGLYPRETQYF
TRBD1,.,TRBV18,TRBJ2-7,TGTGCCAGCTCACCAACTCAGGGGGCATCCTACGAGCAGTACTTC,CASSPTQGASYEQYF
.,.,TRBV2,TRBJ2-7,TGTGCCAGCAGCCCCGGCTACGAGCAGTACTTC,CASSPGYEQYF
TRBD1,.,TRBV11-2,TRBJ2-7,TGTGCCAGCCAGACAGGGTTTGTGAGCCTCGAGCAGTACTTC,CASQTGFVSLEQYF
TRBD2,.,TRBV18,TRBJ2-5,TGTGCCAGCTCAGGGTTACTAGCGGCTAAAGAGACCCAGTACTTC,CASSGLLAAKETQYF
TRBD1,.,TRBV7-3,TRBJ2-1,TGTGCCAGCAGCTTCGACGCCCCGACAGGGTTTGAGCAGTTCTTC,CASSFDAPTGFEQFF
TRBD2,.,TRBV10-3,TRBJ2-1,TGTGCCATCAGTGAGTTTTTAGCGGGAGTAGGCAATGAGCAGTTCTTC,CAISEFLAGVGNEQFF
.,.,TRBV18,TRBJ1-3,TGTGCCAGCTCTTCGCGGGGAAACACCATATATTTT,CASSSRGNTIYF
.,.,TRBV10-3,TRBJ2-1,TGTGCCATAGCTCAGGGGATGAATGAGCAGTTCTTC,CAIAQGMNEQFF
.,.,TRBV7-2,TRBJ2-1,TGTGCCAGCAGCTTATACAGGCTAGGTGATGAGCAGTTCTTC,CASSLYRLGDEQFF
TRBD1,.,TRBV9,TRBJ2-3,TGTGCCAGCAGCGACAGGGGAGGCACAGATACGCAGTATTTT,CASSDRGGTDTQYF
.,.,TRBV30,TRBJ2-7,TGTGCCTGGAGCGCTAACTACGAGCAGTACTTC,CAWSANYEQYF
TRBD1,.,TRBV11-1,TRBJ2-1,TGTGCCAGCAGCAGTAGACAGGGTCTAGTGGGCAATGAGCAGTTCTTC,CASSSRQGLVGNEQFF
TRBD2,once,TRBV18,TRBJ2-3,TGTGCCAGCCCCCCTCGAGCTAGCGGGAGCGCAGATACGCAGTATTTT,CASPPRASGSADTQYF
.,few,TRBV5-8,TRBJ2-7,TGTGCCAGCAGCCCGGGGGACCGGGAAGAGCAGTACTTC,CASSPGDREEQYF
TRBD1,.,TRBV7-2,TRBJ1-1,TGTGCCAGCAGCATGGGACAGGGGGCGCCTAACACTGAAGCTTTCTTT,CASSMGQGAPNTEAFF
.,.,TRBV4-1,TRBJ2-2,TGCGCCAGCAGCCAAGGTGCGGGGCCGGCCAGAGGTAACACCGGGGAGCTGTTTTTT,CASSQGAGPARGNTGELFF
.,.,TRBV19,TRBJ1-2,TGTGCCAGTAGTAGGGGACAACAGGCTGGCTACACCTTC,CASSRGQQAGYTF
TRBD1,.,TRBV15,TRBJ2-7,TGTGCCACCAGCATAGACAGGGGTAAGGGCGAGCAGTACTTC,CATSIDRGKGEQYF
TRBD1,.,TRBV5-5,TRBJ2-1,TGTGCCAGCAGCGCCCCGACAGGGACTGAGCAGTTCTTC,CASSAPTGTEQFF
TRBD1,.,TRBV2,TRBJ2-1,TGTGCCAGCAGCACAGAGACAGGGGCGTACAATGAGCAGTTCTTC,CASSTETGAYNEQFF
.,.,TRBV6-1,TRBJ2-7,TGTGCCAGCAGTGAAGCGGGAGTAGGGGAGCAGTACTTC,CASSEAGVGEQYF
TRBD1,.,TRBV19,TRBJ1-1,TGTGCCAGTAGTGTTGGACAGGGGATCGCTTTCTTT,CASSVGQGIAFF
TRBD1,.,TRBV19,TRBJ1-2,TGTGCCAGTAGTAACCCTCGACAGGGGGCGAACTATGGCTACACCTTC,CASSNPRQGANYGYTF
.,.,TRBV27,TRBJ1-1,TGTGCCAGCAGTTCCCAGGGGCTAATGAACACTGAAGCTTTCTTT,CASSSQGLMNTEAFF
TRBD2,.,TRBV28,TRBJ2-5,TGTGCCAGTCTAGCGGGAGGGTATGAGACCCAGTACTTC,CASLAGGYETQYF
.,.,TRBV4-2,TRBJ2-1,TGTGCCAGCAGCCAACAGGGTCCCCTCTACAATGAGCAGTTCTTC,CASSQQGPLYNEQFF
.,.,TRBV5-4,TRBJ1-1,TGTGCCAGCAGCTTGGCCAAGGGTAGGGGGACTGAAGCTTTCTTT,CASSLAKGRGTEAFF
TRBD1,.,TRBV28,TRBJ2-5,TGTGCCAGCAGTTCCGGGACAGGGGATATAGGAGAGACCCAGTACTTC,CASSSGTGDIGETQYF
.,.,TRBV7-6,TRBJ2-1,TGTGCCAGCAGCTTAAACTCACAGGACAGTAGCTACAATGAGCAGTTCTTC,CASSLNSQDSSYNEQFF
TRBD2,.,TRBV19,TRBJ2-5,TGTGCCAGTAGTGAGGGCGGGAGCCGTAGGGAGACCCAGTACTTC,CASSEGGSRRETQYF
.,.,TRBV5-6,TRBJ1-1,TGTGCCAGCAGCATCGGCGGGGGTGGCACTGAAGCTTTCTTT,CASSIGGGGTEAFF
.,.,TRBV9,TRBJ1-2,TGTGCCAGCAGCGCCCCCGACACCAGCTACACCTTC,CASSAPDTSYTF
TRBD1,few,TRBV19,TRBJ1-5,TGTGCCAGTAGTAGGGGGACAGCTGGGAAAAGCAATCAGCCCCAGCATTTT,CASSRGTAGKSNQPQHF
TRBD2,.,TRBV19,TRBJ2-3,TGTGCCAGTAGGGAAGCGGGGACCCCCACGTCCCCTTATACGCAGTATTTT,CASREAGTPTSPYTQYF
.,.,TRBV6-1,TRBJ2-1,TGTGCCAGCACCCTAAGCTGGGACTCGCACCCGTTCTTC,CASTLSWDSHPFF
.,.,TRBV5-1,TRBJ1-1,TGCGCCAGCAGCCTAGGATTCTTCGGGACTGAAGCTTTCTTT,CASSLGFFGTEAFF
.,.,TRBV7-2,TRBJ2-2,TGTGCCAGCAGTCGCACCGGAGGGCCGGGCACCGGGGAGCTGTTTTTT,CASSRTGGPGTGELFF
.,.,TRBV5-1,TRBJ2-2,TGCGCCAGCAGCCCGATGGGAATACTAGACACCGGGGAGCTGTTTTTT,CASSPMGILDTGELFF
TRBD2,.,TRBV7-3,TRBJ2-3,TGTGCCAGCAGCAGACTAGCGGGGGGCGCAGATACGCAGTATTTT,CASSRLAGGADTQYF
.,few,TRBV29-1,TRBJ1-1,TGCAGCGTTTACGGACAGTTGAACACTGAAGCTTTCTTT,CSVYGQLNTEAFF
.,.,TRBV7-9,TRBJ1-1,TGTGCCAGCAGCCAGTCGGGTCTTACTGAAGCTTTCTTT,CASSQSGLTEAFF
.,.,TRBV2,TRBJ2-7,TGTGCCAGCAGTCGCGGGAGACAGGGGAAAGACGAGCAGTACTTC,CASSRGRQGKDEQYF
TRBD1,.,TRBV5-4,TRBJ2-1,TGTGCCAGCAGCTTTCGGGACAGAGACTACAATGAGCAGTTCTTC,CASSFRDRDYNEQFF
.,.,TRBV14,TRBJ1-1,TGTGCCAGCAGCCAAAACAGTCAGACTGAAGCTTTCTTT,CASSQNSQTEAFF
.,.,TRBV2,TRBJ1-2,TGTGCCAGCAGCCCAGGGGCGGGTGGCTACACCTTC,CASSPGAGGYTF
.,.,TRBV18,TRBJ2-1,TGTGCCAGCTCACCACCTAGCGGAGTCTACAATGGGCAGTTCTTC,CASSPPSGVYNGQFF